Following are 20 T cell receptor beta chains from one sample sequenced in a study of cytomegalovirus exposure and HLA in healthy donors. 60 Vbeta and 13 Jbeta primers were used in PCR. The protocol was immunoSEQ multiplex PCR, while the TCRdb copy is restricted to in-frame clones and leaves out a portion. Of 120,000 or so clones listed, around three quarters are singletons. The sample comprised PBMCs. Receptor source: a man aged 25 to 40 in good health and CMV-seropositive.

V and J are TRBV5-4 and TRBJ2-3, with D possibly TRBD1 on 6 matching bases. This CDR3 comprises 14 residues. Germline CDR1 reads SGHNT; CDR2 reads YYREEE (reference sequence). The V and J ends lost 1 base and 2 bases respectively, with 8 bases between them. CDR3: CASSLRGITDTQYF. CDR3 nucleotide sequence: TGTGCCAGCAGCTTGAGGGGGATCACAGATACGCAGTATTTT.

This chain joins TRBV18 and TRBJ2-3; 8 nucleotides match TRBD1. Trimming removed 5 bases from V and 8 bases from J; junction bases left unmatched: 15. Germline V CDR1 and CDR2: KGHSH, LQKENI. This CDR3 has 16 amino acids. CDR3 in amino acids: CASSKTLGQVSTTQYF. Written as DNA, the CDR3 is TGTGCCAGCTCAAAAACTTTGGGACAGGTATCAACTACGCAGTATTTT. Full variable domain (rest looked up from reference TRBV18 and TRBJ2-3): NAGVMQNPRHLVRRRGQEARLRCSPMKGHSHVYWYRQLPEEGLKFMVYLQKENIIDESGMPKERFSAEFPKEGPSILRIQQVVRGDSAAYFCASSKTLGQVSTTQYFGPGTRLTVL.

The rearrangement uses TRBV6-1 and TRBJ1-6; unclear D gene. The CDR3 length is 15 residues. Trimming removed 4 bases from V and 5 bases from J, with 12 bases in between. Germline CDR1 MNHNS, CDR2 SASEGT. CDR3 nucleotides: TGTGCCAGCAGTGGCGGACTCACTCATAATTCACCCCTCCACTTT. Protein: CASSGGLTHNSPLHF.

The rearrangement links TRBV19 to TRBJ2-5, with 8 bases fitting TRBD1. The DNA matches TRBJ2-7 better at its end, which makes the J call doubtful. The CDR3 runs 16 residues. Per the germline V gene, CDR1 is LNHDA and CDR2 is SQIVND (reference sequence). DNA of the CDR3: TGTGCCAGTAGTCACCAAGGACAGGGCGCGTCGTACGAGCAGTACTTC. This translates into CASSHQGQGASYEQYF.

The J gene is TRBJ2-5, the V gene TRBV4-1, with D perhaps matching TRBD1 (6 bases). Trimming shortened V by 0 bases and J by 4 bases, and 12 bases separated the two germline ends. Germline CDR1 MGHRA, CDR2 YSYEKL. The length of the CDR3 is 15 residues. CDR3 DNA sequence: TGCGCCAGCAGCCAAGAAGCCACCAGGGGAGAGACCCAGTACTTC. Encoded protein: CASSQEATRGETQYF.

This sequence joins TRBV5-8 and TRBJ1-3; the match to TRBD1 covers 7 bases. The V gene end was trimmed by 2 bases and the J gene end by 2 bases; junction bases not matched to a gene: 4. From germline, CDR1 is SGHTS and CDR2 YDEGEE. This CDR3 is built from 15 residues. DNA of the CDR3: TGTGCCAGCAGCTTCTCGACAGGGCCTGGAAACACCATATATTTT. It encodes CASSFSTGPGNTIYF.

CDR3 region: CASSQVRTGPYTF. In DNA, the CDR3 is TGTGCCAGCAGCCAAGTACGAACGGGTCCCTACACCTTC. This chain connects TRBV14 to TRBJ1-2; no firm D call. CDR3 length equals 13 residues. Trimming shortened V by 1 base and J by 10 bases, and 13 bases separated the two germline ends. Germline lookup yields CDR1 SGHDN and CDR2 FVKESK.

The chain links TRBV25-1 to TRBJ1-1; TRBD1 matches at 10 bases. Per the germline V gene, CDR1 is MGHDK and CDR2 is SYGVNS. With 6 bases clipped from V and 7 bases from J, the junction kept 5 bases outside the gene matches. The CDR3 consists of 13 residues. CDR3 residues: CASSDRGQGEAFF. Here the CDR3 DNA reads TGTGCCAGCAGCGACAGGGGGCAAGGTGAAGCTTTCTTT.

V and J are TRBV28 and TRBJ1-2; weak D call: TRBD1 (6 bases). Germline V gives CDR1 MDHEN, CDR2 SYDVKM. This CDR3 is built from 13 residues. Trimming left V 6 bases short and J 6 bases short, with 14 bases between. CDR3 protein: CASSLDSRHGYTF. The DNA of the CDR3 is TGTGCCAGCAGCTTGGACAGCAGACATGGCTACACCTTC.

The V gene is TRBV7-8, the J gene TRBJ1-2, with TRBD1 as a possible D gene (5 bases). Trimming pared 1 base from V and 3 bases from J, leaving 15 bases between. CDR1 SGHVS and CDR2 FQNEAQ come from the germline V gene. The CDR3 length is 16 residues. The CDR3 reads CASSLGRVFRYYGYTF. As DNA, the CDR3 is TGTGCCAGCAGCTTAGGCAGGGTATTCCGATACTATGGCTACACCTTC.

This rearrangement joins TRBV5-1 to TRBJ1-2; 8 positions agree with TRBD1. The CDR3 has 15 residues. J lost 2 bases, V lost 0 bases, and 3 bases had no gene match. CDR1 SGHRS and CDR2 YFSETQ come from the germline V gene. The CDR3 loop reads CASSLVQGANYGYTF. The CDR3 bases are TGCGCCAGCAGCTTGGTCCAGGGGGCGAACTATGGCTACACCTTC.

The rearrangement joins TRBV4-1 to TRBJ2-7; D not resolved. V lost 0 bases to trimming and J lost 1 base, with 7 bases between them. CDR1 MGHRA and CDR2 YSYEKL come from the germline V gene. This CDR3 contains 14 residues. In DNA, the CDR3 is TGCGCCAGCAGCCAAGAAAGAGGTTCCTACGAGCAGTACTTC. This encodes CASSQERGSYEQYF.

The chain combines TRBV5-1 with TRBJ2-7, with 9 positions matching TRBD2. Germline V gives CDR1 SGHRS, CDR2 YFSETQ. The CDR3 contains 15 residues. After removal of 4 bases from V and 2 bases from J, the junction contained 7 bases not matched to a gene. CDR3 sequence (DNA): TGCGCCAGCAGCCTAAATGGCGGGGGGGCCTACGAGCAGTACTTC. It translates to CASSLNGGGAYEQYF.

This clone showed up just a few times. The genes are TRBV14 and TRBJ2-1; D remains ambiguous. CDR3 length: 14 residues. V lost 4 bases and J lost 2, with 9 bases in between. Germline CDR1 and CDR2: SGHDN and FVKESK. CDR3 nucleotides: TGTGCCAGCAGCCGGGCCTCCGCCTACAATGAGCAGTTCTTC. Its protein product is CASSRASAYNEQFF. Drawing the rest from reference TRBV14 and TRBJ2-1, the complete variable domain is EAGVTQFPSHSVIEKGQTVTLRCDPISGHDNLYWYRRVMGKEIKFLLHFVKESKQDESGMPNNRFLAERTGGTYSTLKVQPAELEDSGVYFCASSRASAYNEQFFGPGTRLTVL.

CDR3 sequence (DNA): TGTGCCAGCAGTGCGGCAGGGGGCTCGGAGGTTGACGAGCAGTACTTC. It translates to CASSAAGGSEVDEQYF. The rearrangement links TRBV2 to TRBJ2-5, with TRBD1 identical over 8 bases. The J call may be in error: the DNA end matches TRBJ2-7 better. The germline gives CDR1 SNHLY, CDR2 FYNNEI. The CDR3 is 16 residues long.

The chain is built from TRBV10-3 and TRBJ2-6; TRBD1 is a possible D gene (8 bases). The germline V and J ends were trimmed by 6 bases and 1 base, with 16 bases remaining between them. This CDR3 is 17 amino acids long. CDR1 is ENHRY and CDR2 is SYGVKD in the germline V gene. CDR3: CAISPGQGLSGANVLTF. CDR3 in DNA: TGTGCCATCAGCCCCGGACAGGGACTATCTGGGGCCAACGTCCTGACTTTC.

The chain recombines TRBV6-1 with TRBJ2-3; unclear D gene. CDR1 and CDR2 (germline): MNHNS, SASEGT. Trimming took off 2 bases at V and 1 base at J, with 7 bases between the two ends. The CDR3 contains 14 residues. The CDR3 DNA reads TGTGCCAGCAGTGAAAGCAGGCGCACAGATACGCAGTATTTT. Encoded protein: CASSESRRTDTQYF.

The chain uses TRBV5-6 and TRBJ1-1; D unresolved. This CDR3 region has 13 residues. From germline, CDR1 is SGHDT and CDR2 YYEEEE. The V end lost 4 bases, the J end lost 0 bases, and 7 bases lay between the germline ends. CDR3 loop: CASSPYLNTEAFF. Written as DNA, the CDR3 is TGTGCCAGCAGCCCGTACTTGAACACTGAAGCTTTCTTT. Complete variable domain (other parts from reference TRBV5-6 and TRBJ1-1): DAGVTQSPTHLIKTRGQQVTLRCSPKSGHDTVSWYQQALGQGPQFIFQYYEEEERQRGNFPDRFSGHQFPNYSSELNVNALLLGDSALYLCASSPYLNTEAFFGQGTRLTVV.

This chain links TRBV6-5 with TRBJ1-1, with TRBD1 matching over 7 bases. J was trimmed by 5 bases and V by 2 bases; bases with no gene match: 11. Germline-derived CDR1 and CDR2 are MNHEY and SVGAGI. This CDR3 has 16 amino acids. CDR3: CASSYDFEGAGTEAFF. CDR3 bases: TGTGCCAGCAGTTACGACTTTGAGGGGGCTGGGACTGAAGCTTTCTTT.

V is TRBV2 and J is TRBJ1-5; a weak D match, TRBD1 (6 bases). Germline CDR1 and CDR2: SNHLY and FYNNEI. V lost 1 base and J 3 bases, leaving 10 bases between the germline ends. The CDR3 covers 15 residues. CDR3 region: CASSEEQGYNQPQHF. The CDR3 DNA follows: TGTGCCAGCAGTGAAGAACAGGGTTACAATCAGCCCCAGCATTTT.